The T cell receptor (beta chain) under discussion was sequenced for a study of blood T cell repertoires in COVID-19. Study in general: The United States, Italy and Spain provided the acute and convalescent COVID-19 samples.

As handled by the study authors: Reference gene primer amplification gave nucleated cell count estimates. Assay used: immunoSEQ multiplex PCR; TCRdb lists only in-frame clones, some missing. The V and J calls and the clone size are those of that table, but D and trimming were determined from the DNA. The sample lists 40,000 to 65,000 clones, 82% seen once, with more than 13% in the top ten. The germline V gene has CDR1 MNHEY and CDR2 SVGAGI. The V end lost 9 bases, the J end lost 4 bases, and 10 bases lay between the germline ends. CDR3 length: 13 residues. Sequences were obtained from peripheral blood. The J gene is TRBJ2-6, the V gene TRBV6-5; the D gene is possibly TRBD1 (6 bases). This TCR came from a human donor in a cohort sampled during active COVID-19. CDR3 sequence (DNA): TGTGCCAGTAACAGGGCCGGGGCCAACGTCCTGACTTTC. As protein: CASNRAGANVLTF.